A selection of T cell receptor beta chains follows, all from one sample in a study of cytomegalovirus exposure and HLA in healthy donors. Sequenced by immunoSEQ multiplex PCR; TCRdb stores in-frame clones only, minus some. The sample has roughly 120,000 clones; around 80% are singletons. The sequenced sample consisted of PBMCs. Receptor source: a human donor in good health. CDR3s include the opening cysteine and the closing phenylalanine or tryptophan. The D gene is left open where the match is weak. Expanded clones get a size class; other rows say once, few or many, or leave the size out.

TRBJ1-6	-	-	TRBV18	TGTGCCAGCTCACCTCTCGCCGCCGGTAACCACGGGGATTCACCCCTCCACTTT	CASSPLAAGNHGDSPLHF
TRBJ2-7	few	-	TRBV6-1	TGTGCCAGCAGTGAATTTGACGGGGACTCCTACGAGCAGTACTTC	CASSEFDGDSYEQYF
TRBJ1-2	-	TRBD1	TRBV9	TGTGCCAGCAGCACAGGGGTGGGGGGCTACACCTTC	CASSTGVGGYTF
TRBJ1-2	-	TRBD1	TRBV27	TGTGCCAGCAGACCAGGGACAGGGGTTTTCTATGGCTACACCTTC	CASRPGTGVFYGYTF
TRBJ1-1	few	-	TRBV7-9	TGTGCCAGCAGCTTAATTTCCCATGAAGCTTTCTTT	CASSLISHEAFF
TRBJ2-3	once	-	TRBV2	TGTGCCAGCAGTGACGGGACATATACGCAGTATTTT	CASSDGTYTQYF
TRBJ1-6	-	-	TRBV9	TGTGCCAGCAGCGAGGGGATAGGTTCACCCCTCCACTTT	CASSEGIGSPLHF
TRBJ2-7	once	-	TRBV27	TGTGCCAGCAGTTTAAATTCCGGGCAGGGCCTTCCCTACGAGCAGTACTTC	CASSLNSGQGLPYEQYF
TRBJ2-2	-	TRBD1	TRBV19	TGTGCCAGTAGTCGAGACAGGGGTGGCGGGGAGCTGTTTTTT	CASSRDRGGGELFF
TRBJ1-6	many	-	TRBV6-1	TGTGCCAGCAGTGAAAATCAGGGTGAGGTTTCACCCCTCCACTTT	CASSENQGEVSPLHF
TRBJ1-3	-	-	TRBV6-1	TGTGCCAGCAGTGCGGGGTCTACTGGAAACACCATATATTTT	CASSAGSTGNTIYF
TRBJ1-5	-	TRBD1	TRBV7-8	TGTGCCAGCAGCCCTCCAGGGGGTCATCAGCCCCAGCATTTT	CASSPPGGHQPQHF
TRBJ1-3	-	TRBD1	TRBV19	TGTGCCAGTAGTTTCCGGGACAGGGGATCGGGAAACACCATATATTTT	CASSFRDRGSGNTIYF
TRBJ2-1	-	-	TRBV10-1	TGCGCCAGCAGTGAGGTTCCAGGGTCCTACAATGAGCAGTTCTTC	CASSEVPGSYNEQFF
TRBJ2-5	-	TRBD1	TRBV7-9	TGTGCCAGCAGCCCCCGGAAGGACAGGGCAGAAGAGACCCAGTACTTC	CASSPRKDRAEETQYF
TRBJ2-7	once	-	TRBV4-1	TGCGCCAGCAGCCAAGATATGGCCTCCTACGAGCAGTACTTC	CASSQDMASYEQYF
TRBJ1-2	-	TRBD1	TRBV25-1	TGTGCCAGCAGTGACCAGGGGGCAGGGTATGGCTACACCTTC	CASSDQGAGYGYTF
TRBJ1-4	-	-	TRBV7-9	TGTGCCAGCAGCTTAGTAACAGTAAGAGAAAAACTGTTTTTT	CASSLVTVREKLFF